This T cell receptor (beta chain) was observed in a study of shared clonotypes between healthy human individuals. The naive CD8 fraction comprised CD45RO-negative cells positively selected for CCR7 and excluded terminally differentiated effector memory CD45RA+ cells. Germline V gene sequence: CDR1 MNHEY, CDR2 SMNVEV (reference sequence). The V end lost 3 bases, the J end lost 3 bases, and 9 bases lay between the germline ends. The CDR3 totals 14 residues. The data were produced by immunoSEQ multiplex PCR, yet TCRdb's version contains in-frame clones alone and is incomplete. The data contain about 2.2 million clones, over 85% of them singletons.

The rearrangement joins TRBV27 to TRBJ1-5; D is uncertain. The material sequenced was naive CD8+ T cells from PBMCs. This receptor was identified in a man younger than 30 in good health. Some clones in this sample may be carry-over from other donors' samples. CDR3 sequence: CASSLARYNQPQHF. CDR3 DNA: TGTGCCAGCAGTTTGGCCAGGTACAATCAGCCCCAGCATTTT.